The 6 T cell receptor beta chains in this list originate from one sample, sequenced in a study of breast tumors, draining lymph nodes, adjacent tissues. Samples came from axillary lymph nodes draining the breast cancer. TCRdb analysed the multiplex PCR reads with MiXCR anew, one entry per CDR3 protein. The repertoire includes about 140,000 distinct CDR3 sequences, 32% of them detected once, and roughly 2.2% sits in the top ten. The sample consisted of axillary lymph node tissue. The receptors derive from a female donor with breast cancer. Some clones in this sample may be carry-over from other donors' samples.

This clonotype was observed many times. This sequence joins TRBV18 and TRBJ2-5; 8 nucleotides align to TRBD1. CDR1 and CDR2 from the germline V gene are KGHSH and LQKENI. This CDR3 is 17 amino acids long. V lost 2 bases to trimming and J lost 1 base; unmatched junction nucleotides: 9. CDR3 in amino acids: CASSPWTGTGSQETQYF. The CDR3 nucleotides are TGTGCCAGCTCACCATGGACCGGGACAGGCTCCCAAGAGACCCAGTACTTC.

The chain employs TRBV7-9 and TRBJ2-7; perhaps TRBD1 as D (6 bases). This CDR3 has 15 residues. V was shortened by 6 bases and J by 0 bases, with 15 bases between the two germline ends. From germline, CDR1 is SEHNR and CDR2 FQNEAQ (reference sequence). CDR3 sequence reads: CASRSDRLSSYEQYV. The DNA of the CDR3 is TGTGCCAGCAGATCAGACAGGCTAAGCTCCTACGAGCAGTACGTC.

The chain has TRBV5-1 and TRBJ1-4; D is unresolved. Trimming took off 5 bases at V and 0 bases at J, with 20 bases between the two ends. Germline CDR1 and CDR2: SGHRS and YFSETQ. The CDR3 has 18 residues. CDR3 residues: CASSPRGKSWATNEKLFF. DNA for the CDR3: TGCGCCAGCAGTCCCCGGGGAAAATCTTGGGCAACTAATGAAAAACTGTTTTTT.

This clonotype has a handful of counts. This may stem from a read error, because a much larger clone lies one nucleotide away. The J gene is TRBJ2-5, the V gene TRBV5-4; D unresolved. There are 14 residues in the CDR3. The germline gives CDR1 SGHNT, CDR2 YYREEE (reference sequence). The CDR3 DNA follows: TGTGGATGCACCTACCATTTGGCGTCCGAGACCCAGTACTTC. Its protein is CGCTYHLASETQYF. The full variable domain, its missing parts supplied by reference TRBV5-4 and TRBJ2-5, is ETGVTQSPTHLIKTRGQQVTLRCSSQSGHNTVSWYQQALGQGPQFIFQYYREEENGRGNFPPRFSGLQFPNYSSELNVNALELDDSALYLCGCTYHLASETQYFGPGTRLLVL.

A remark on this clonotype: The junction differs from germline at one of its ends, possibly a read error. This chain links TRBV4-2 with TRBJ2-7; D unresolved. The CDR3 sequence is 13 residues long. Germline values: CDR1 LGHNA, CDR2 YNFKEQ. The CDR3 here is CASSQDPSYGQCF. CDR3 sequence (DNA): TGTGCCAGCAGCCAAGACCCGTCGTACGGGCAGTGCTTC.

This clonotype was counted many times. The gene calls are TRBV11-3 and TRBJ2-5, with TRBD2 matching over 12 bases. The CDR3 consists of 14 residues. J was trimmed by 11 bases and V by 2 bases; bases with no gene match: 6. Germline V gene lookup returns CDR1 SGHNT and CDR2 YENEEA. CDR3 residues: CASSLSGLAGIQYF. CDR3 nucleotide sequence: TGTGCCAGCAGCTTATCAGGACTAGCGGGGATACAGTACTTC.